This is a list of T cell receptor beta chains from one sample in a study of blood T cell repertoires in COVID-19. Generated by immunoSEQ multiplex PCR, the TCRdb table keeps only in-frame clones and is missing some. The sample consists of tens of thousands of clones, 89% of them appearing once. Sequenced material: peripheral blood. The receptors come from a man of 80 years or more with acute or convalescent COVID-19. Both conserved end residues are part of each CDR3. D genes are given only for firm matches. Rows may omit the clone size; those that give it use once, few, many or a size class.

J | size | V | D | CDR3 | DNA
TRBJ1-1 | . | TRBV29-1 | TRBD1 | CSVGGQRNTEAFF | TGCAGCGTGGGGGGACAGAGGAACACTGAAGCTTTCTTT
TRBJ2-5 | . | TRBV5-4 | . | CASSLFQGVETQYF | TGTGCCAGCAGCTTGTTCCAGGGTGTGGAGACCCAGTACTTC
TRBJ1-5 | . | TRBV10-2 | TRBD1 | CASSETGEQPQHF | TGCGCCAGCAGTGAAACAGGGGAACAGCCCCAGCATTTT
TRBJ2-7 | . | TRBV25-1 | TRBD2 | CASPLAGGTYEQYF | TGTGCCAGCCCTCTAGCGGGGGGTACCTACGAGCAGTACTTC
TRBJ2-1 | . | TRBV2 | TRBD2 | CASSEIPFLAVTEQFF | TGTGCCAGCAGTGAAATCCCGTTCCTAGCGGTTACCGAGCAGTTCTTC
TRBJ2-3 | . | TRBV6-1 | . | CASSEARAPQYF | TGTGCCAGCAGTGAAGCGAGGGCTCCGCAGTATTTT
TRBJ1-3 | once | TRBV10-3 | . | CAISVGEGSSGNTIYF | TGTGCCATCAGTGTGGGGGAGGGAAGCTCTGGAAACACCATATATTTT
TRBJ2-3 | . | TRBV7-8 | . | CASSLVVAVDTQYF | TGTGCCAGCAGCTTAGTCGTGGCAGTAGATACGCAGTATTTT
TRBJ2-2 | . | TRBV7-8 | TRBD2 | CASKRGGSAGELFF | TGTGCCAGCAAACGGGGCGGGAGTGCTGGGGAGCTGTTTTTT
TRBJ1-4 | . | TRBV5-8 | TRBD1 | CASSSWTGEKLFF | TGTGCCAGCAGCTCATGGACAGGGGAAAAACTGTTTTTT
TRBJ1-2 | . | TRBV9 | . | CASSALHGYTF | TGTGCCAGCAGCGCCCTACATGGCTACACCTTC
TRBJ2-1 | once | TRBV9 | TRBD2 | CASSVTGTSGSGEQFF | TGTGCCAGCAGCGTTACCGGGACTAGCGGGAGTGGTGAGCAGTTCTTC
TRBJ1-2 | . | TRBV7-9 | . | CASSLAGGANGYTF | TGTGCCAGCAGCCTAGCGGGAGGCGCAAATGGCTACACCTTC
TRBJ2-7 | . | TRBV19 | . | CASSPSASSSYEQYF | TGTGCCAGTAGTCCCAGCGCCAGCAGCTCCTACGAGCAGTACTTC
TRBJ2-5 | . | TRBV2 | TRBD1 | CASSGWGQNNRETQYF | TGTGCCAGCAGTGGTTGGGGACAGAACAATCGGGAGACCCAGTACTTC
TRBJ2-3 | . | TRBV2 | . | CASSEQGSDTQYF | TGTGCCAGCAGTGAACAGGGGTCAGATACGCAGTATTTT
TRBJ2-1 | . | TRBV7-2 | TRBD2 | CASSLAGLAGGEQFF | TGTGCCAGCAGCTTAGCTGGACTAGCGGGGGGTGAGCAGTTCTTC
TRBJ1-2 | . | TRBV19 | TRBD1 | CASSAPGTGLYGYTF | TGTGCCAGTAGTGCTCCCGGGACAGGGCTCTATGGCTACACCTTC
TRBJ2-1 | . | TRBV15 | . | CATSRPGQTYNEQFF | TGTGCCACCAGCAGACCTGGACAGACCTACAATGAGCAGTTCTTC
TRBJ2-3 | . | TRBV5-1 | . | CASSPGSDTQYF | TGCGCCAGCAGTCCTGGCTCAGATACGCAGTATTTT
TRBJ1-1 | . | TRBV9 | . | CASSVGRGRTEAFF | TGTGCCAGCAGCGTAGGTCGGGGGAGAACTGAAGCTTTCTTT
TRBJ1-1 | few | TRBV6-1 | . | CASSEAGVEYRAEAFF | TGTGCCAGCAGTGAAGCGGGCGTGGAGTACAGGGCGGAAGCTTTCTTT
TRBJ1-1 | . | TRBV13 | . | CASSFWGGPGTEAFF | TGTGCCAGCAGCTTTTGGGGGGGGCCCGGCACTGAAGCTTTCTTT
TRBJ2-5 | . | TRBV11-2 | . | CASSLGSGNLETQYF | TGTGCCAGCAGCTTAGGTTCCGGGAACTTAGAGACCCAGTACTTC
TRBJ2-7 | . | TRBV5-3 | TRBD2 | CARSPGLAGRRINYEQYF | TGTGCCAGAAGCCCGGGACTAGCGGGCCGCCGAATTAACTACGAGCAGTACTTC
TRBJ2-1 | . | TRBV11-3 | . | CASSLGRGNNEQFF | TGTGCCAGCAGCTTAGGGCGGGGTAACAATGAGCAGTTCTTC
TRBJ1-4 | . | TRBV5-1 | . | CASSLDGGLGEKLFF | TGCGCCAGCAGCTTGGATGGGGGGTTAGGTGAAAAACTGTTTTTT
TRBJ2-7 | . | TRBV10-1 | . | CASSLRGTAYEQYF | TGCGCCAGCAGCCTCCGTGGTACAGCCTACGAGCAGTACTTC
TRBJ2-5 | . | TRBV5-4 | . | CASGGAGYQETQYF | TGTGCCAGCGGAGGGGCTGGGTACCAAGAGACCCAGTACTTC
TRBJ1-1 | . | TRBV7-3 | . | CASSLTGGNTEAFF | TGTGCCAGCAGCTTAACAGGGGGGAACACTGAAGCTTTCTTT
TRBJ2-5 | . | TRBV29-1 | . | CSVRDTGPETQYF | TGCAGCGTCCGTGATACAGGGCCAGAGACCCAGTACTTC
TRBJ2-5 | . | TRBV3-1/TRBV3-2 | . | CASSQMRVETQYF | TGTGCCAGCAGCCAGATGAGGGTTGAGACCCAGTACTTC
TRBJ1-2 | . | TRBV3-1/TRBV3-2 | . | CASSQGSGYTF | TGTGCCAGCAGCCAAGGGAGTGGCTACACCTTC
TRBJ1-1 | . | TRBV18 | TRBD1 | CASSPRTGGMNTEAFF | TGTGCCAGCTCACCCAGGACAGGGGGCATGAACACTGAAGCTTTCTTT
TRBJ1-5 | . | TRBV3-1/TRBV3-2 | . | CASSQGYEDLKHF | TGTGCCAGCAGCCAAGGATATGAGGATTTGAAGCATTTT
TRBJ2-1 | . | TRBV5-1 | TRBD2 | CASSLGAGGPYEQFF | TGCGCCAGCAGCTTGGGAGCGGGGGGGCCCTATGAGCAGTTCTTC
TRBJ1-5 | . | TRBV6-5 | . | CASSYTRGNQPQHF | TGTGCCAGCAGTTACACACGGGGGAATCAGCCCCAGCATTTT
TRBJ1-1 | once | TRBV19 | . | CASSRRENTEAFF | TGTGCCAGTAGTCGGAGGGAAAACACTGAAGCTTTCTTT
TRBJ1-1 | . | TRBV29-1 | TRBD1 | CSVKLTGLNTEAFF | TGCAGCGTTAAACTGACAGGGCTGAACACTGAAGCTTTCTTT
TRBJ1-1 | . | TRBV14 | . | CASSPGMNTEAFF | TGTGCCAGCAGCCCAGGGATGAACACTGAAGCTTTCTTT